Below are 4 T cell receptor beta chains sequenced from a single sample in a study of blood T cell repertoires in COVID-19. The protocol was immunoSEQ multiplex PCR, while the TCRdb copy is restricted to in-frame clones and leaves out a portion. Of over 300,000 clones detected, around 87% appear once; the ten largest clones hold roughly 6.8%. The sample consisted of peripheral blood. These receptors were obtained from a man aged 18 to 29 with active or convalescent COVID-19.

The chain joins TRBV11-2 to TRBJ1-2; a weak D match, TRBD1 (5 bases). Germline values: CDR1 SGHAT, CDR2 FQNNGV. V lost 1 base to trimming and J lost 6 bases, with 9 bases between them. This CDR3 spans 13 amino acids. The CDR3 spells CASSLGRGNGYTF. Written as DNA, the CDR3 is TGTGCCAGCAGCTTAGGGAGGGGTAATGGCTACACCTTC.

CDR3 protein: CASSLTHLKQETQYF. In DNA form, the CDR3 reads TGTGCCAGCAGCTTAACTCATCTGAAACAAGAGACCCAGTACTTC. The chain has TRBV11-2 and TRBJ2-5, with unresolved D. Per germline, CDR1 SGHAT and CDR2 FQNNGV. V dropped 2 bases and J dropped 2 bases, with 12 bases sitting between them. The CDR3 length is 15 residues. The full variable domain, with the rest looked up from reference TRBV11-2 and TRBJ2-5, is EAGVAQSPRYKIIEKRQSVAFWCNPISGHATLYWYQQILGQGPKLLIQFQNNGVVDDSQLPKDRFSAERLKGVDSTLKIQPAKLEDSAVYLCASSLTHLKQETQYFGPGTRLLVL.

The chain is built from TRBV18 and TRBJ2-7; D gene ambiguous. Trimming removed 2 bases from V and 5 bases from J, with 4 bases in between. The CDR3 has 11 amino acids. In germline, CDR1 is KGHSH, CDR2 LQKENI. The CDR3 is CASSPDNEQYF. The DNA of the CDR3 is TGTGCCAGCTCACCAGACAACGAGCAGTACTTC.

V and J are TRBV9 and TRBJ1-5; D perhaps matches TRBD1 (5 bases). The CDR3 runs 13 residues. The germline V gene encodes CDR1 SGDLS and CDR2 YYNGEE. V lost 1 base to trimming and J lost 5 bases, with 7 bases between them. The CDR3 here is CASSVRGDQPQHF. In nucleotides, the CDR3 is TGTGCCAGCAGCGTACGGGGGGATCAGCCCCAGCATTTT.